This T cell receptor beta chain was captured by sequencing in a study of Tregs in tolerant kidney transplant recipients (dated by TCRdb to the late 2010s). Regarding the study in general: Transplants used related donors with nonmyeloablative bone marrow transplantation; mixed chimerism was transient in the human trials. Before combined kidney and bone marrow transplantation, this study identified donor-specific regulatory T cells using TCRbeta sequencing and then followed those same cells after transplant.

Genomic DNA was extracted from sorted cells with the QIAGEN DNeasy Blood and Tissue Kit for TCRbeta CDR3 sequencing. High-throughput TCRbeta CDR3 sequencing, which included PCR amplification with bias correction and internal controls, was done commercially through immunoSEQ. As for the authors' bioinformatics: Unique productive TCRbeta sequences were defined by CDR3 nucleotide sequence where primers matched, otherwise by CDR3 amino acid sequence with Vbeta and Jbeta genes. As a correction for sorting error, sequences shared between sorted populations at a frequency ratio of 2:1 or less were discarded, and the remaining shared sequences were assigned to the higher population. A sequence was defined as donor-reactive if the sequence was expanded at least 5-fold in CFSE-low cells compared with unstimulated cells and had a frequency of at least 0.01% in CFSE-low cells. Repertoire divergence was quantified by Jensen-Shannon divergence using the top 100 TCRbeta sequences ranked by frequency. For samples with multiple sequencing runs, sorting error was corrected separately for each run before the runs were pooled. As stored in TCRdb, this immuneACCESS dataset retains in-frame rearrangements with V and J assigned. A fraction of the clones does not appear; measured against another copy, unresolved V genes explain less than half of the discrepancy, and the remainder lacks a known reason. V and J calls and clone size come straight from that table; D and trimming were deduced from the DNA. For this sample the table gives some 66,000 clones, of which roughly 92% were detected only once. Approximately 11% of the sample belongs to the ten largest clones.

Reading the germline V gene gives CDR1 SGHDT and CDR2 YYEEEE. V is shortened by 0 bases, J by 2 bases, and the region joining them spans 9 bases. There are 15 amino acids in the CDR3, from cysteine to phenylalanine inclusive. Only the CDR3 region is kept as DNA, spanning 45 bases read in frame from base 1. This clone was seen just once. This receptor's antigen is unknown. Base quality data are lacking; no much larger clone is found one base away. The study at large found these results: Because only a small number of patients were included, the study had limitations, and the results will need to be validated in larger populations as well as under other immunosuppression protocols. Biological reproducibility was not examined directly, but technical replication error appeared to be minimal. Donor-specific Treg expansion was found to exceed global Treg expansion in tolerant patients, suggesting antigen-driven rather than nonspecific expansion. For some patients, the PCR primers changed as time went on, which meant samples from those patients could not be compared with one another at the nucleotide level. Expanding Tregs with activated donor B cells appeared to identify the most biologically relevant and donor-specific TCRbeta repertoire.

In light of the paper, this sample's time point label describes: blood sample drawn before combined kidney and bone marrow transplant. Thawed PBMCs were FACS-sorted into unstimulated Tregs (CD4+CD25+CD127-), CD4+ non-Tregs (CD4+CD25-), CD4 cells and CD8 cells. Patients were 4 combined kidney and bone marrow transplant recipients from the ITN036ST trial, and only these trial subjects had samples available. Healthy control blood was processed by Ficoll density gradient to PBMCs and cryopreserved; patient PBMCs were collected before and after transplant. The sample here was CD8+ T cells from blood, taken before the transplant. Rearrangement joined TRBV5-6 to TRBJ1-5; tentative D gene TRBD1, with 5 bases matching. The TCR was taken from a human donor who received a combined kidney and bone marrow transplant. The bases are TGTGCCAGCAGCTTGGGCAGGGTCGGCAATCAGCCCCAGCATTTT. The translation is CASSLGRVGNQPQHF.